This T cell receptor beta chain is from a study of cytotoxic CD8 clonotypes in ibrutinib-treated CLL. At the level of the study: Complete response was seen in 2 patients and partial in approximately 24; about twelve progressed and about 15 stayed remitted after a median around 6 years.

T cells were sequenced at a targeted depth of 1 in 200,000 to 1 in 1 million. Method: immunoSEQ multiplex PCR; TCRdb's copy keeps in-frame clones and lacks some. The table lists nearly 300,000 clones, 70% to 80% of them singletons, with approximately 5.6% in the top ten. Germline assignment: CDR1 MGHRA and CDR2 YSYEKL. The CDR3 length is 15 residues. V shed 1 base, J shed 2 bases, and the junction held 3 bases outside the gene matches. TCR beta libraries used 1.5 to 2 micrograms of DNA from cryopreserved PBMCs. The input for sequencing was PBMCs, taken at disease progression, from a patient treated with ibrutinib. The chain couples TRBV4-1 to TRBJ2-7; 9 bases are shared with TRBD1. This sequence originates from a human donor with chronic lymphocytic leukemia. The CDR3 loop is CASSQAGTGTYEQYF. CDR3 DNA: TGCGCCAGCAGCCAAGCCGGGACAGGGACCTACGAGCAGTACTTC.